This T cell receptor beta chain was documented in a study of immune cell composition in non-small cell lung cancer. V was cut by 0 bases and J by 5 bases, with 13 bases left in between. CDR3 length equals 15 residues. Germline assignment: CDR1 MGHRA and CDR2 YSYEKL. Generated by immunoSEQ multiplex PCR, the TCRdb table keeps only in-frame clones and is missing some. The top ten hold more than 10% of the sample, which has roughly 9,500 clones, roughly 77% seen once. Normal lung sampling was at least 3 cm from the tumour, as distant as possible. The receptor comes from a human donor with non-small cell lung cancer. The chain combines TRBV4-1 with TRBJ2-5; maybe TRBD1 (6 bases). The sample was non-adjacent lung tissue. The CDR3: CASSQDGTRSETQYF. CDR3 nucleotide sequence: TGCGCCAGCAGCCAAGACGGGACACGGTCGGAGACCCAGTACTTC.